What follows is one TCR beta chain and its context. This record comes from a study of tumor-infiltrating lymphocytes in primary liver carcinoma. RNA isolated from unsorted whole blood supplied the blood RNA, with germline DNA also extracted. cDNA specific to TCR beta was made from 500 ng of total RNA, with a constant-region primer employed for priming. Slightly modified ARM-PCR served as the procedure for the TCR beta libraries. These libraries came from three rounds of nested multiplex PCR. Investigators reported that the first two PCR rounds, at roughly 10 cycles each, used TRBV1-TRBV30 forward primers with a C-beta reverse primer. TCRdb passed the multiplex PCR reads through MiXCR, listing each CDR3 protein once. Among hundreds of thousands of distinct CDR3 sequences, around 50% were seen once, and the ten largest hold approximately 17%. Germline V gene data show CDR1 as GTSNPN and CDR2 as SVGIG (reference sequence). Trimming left V 0 bases short and J 5 bases short, with 13 bases between. The CDR3 consists of 14 residues.

The TCR sequence derives from a woman in her twenties or thirties with primary liver carcinoma and hepatitis B virus infection. The chain recombines TRBV30 with TRBJ1-1, with D unclear. Material for sequencing was peripheral blood. CDR3 region: CAWSVRRGRTEAFF. In DNA form, the CDR3 reads TGTGCCTGGAGTGTACGGCGAGGAAGAACTGAAGCTTTCTTT.